A single sample gave rise to the 15 T cell receptor beta chains below, sequenced in a study of early T cells in non-severe SARS-CoV-2 infection. MiXCR, run by TCRdb on the 5' RACE reads, gives a single entry per CDR3 protein. The data show approximately 110,000 distinct CDR3 sequences, 15% seen once. The sequenced sample was whole blood. These receptors originate from an adult who was a healthcare worker with PCR-confirmed SARS-CoV-2 infection or an uninfected control (not recorded which).

In its sample, this clonotype was seen many times. The chain combines TRBV20-1 with TRBJ1-2, with a weak D call TRBD1 (5 bases). The CDR3 contains 12 residues. V dropped 7 bases and J dropped 2 bases, with 11 bases sitting between them. CDR1 is DFQATT and CDR2 is SNEGSKA in the germline V gene (reference sequence). CDR3: CSVAGGNYGYTF. The CDR3 DNA reads TGCAGTGTCGCCGGGGGAAACTATGGCTACACCTTC.

In this sample, this clonotype turned up a few times. The chain joins TRBV11-3 to TRBJ2-7; the D call may be TRBD1 or TRBD2 (6 bases each). The CDR3 loop spans 17 amino acids. The germline V gene encodes CDR1 SGHNT and CDR2 YENEEA. V was clipped by 4 bases and J by 7 bases, with 26 bases between them. The CDR3 DNA sequence: TGTGCCAGCAGCTCGGGACTCACGACAGGCTCTGATGAGGAGCAGTACTTC. Its protein is CASSSGLTTGSDEEQYF. The full variable domain, rest sourced from reference TRBV11-3 and TRBJ2-7, is EAGVVQSPRYKIIEKKQPVAFWCNPISGHNTLYWYLQNLGQGPELLIRYENEEAVDDSQLPKDRFSAERLKGVDSTLKIQPAELGDSAVYLCASSSGLTTGSDEEQYFGPGTRLTVT.

J is TRBJ1-2 and V is TRBV3-1; unclear D gene. Trimming took off 2 bases at V and 8 bases at J, with 15 bases between the two ends. The CDR3 spans 14 residues. Germline V gene sequence: CDR1 LGHDT, CDR2 YNNKEL (reference sequence). Written as DNA, the CDR3 is TGTGCCAGCAGCCAACTTTCTAGGGTAACGGGCTACACCTTC. Protein sequence: CASSQLSRVTGYTF.

There are a few counts of this clonotype. The chain joins TRBV7-9 to TRBJ2-3; 8 bases align to TRBD2. This CDR3 comprises 20 residues. V lost 3 bases, J lost 6 bases, and 23 bases stayed unmatched. Per the germline V gene, CDR1 is SEHNR and CDR2 is FQNEAQ (reference sequence). In DNA form, the CDR3 reads TGTGCCAGCAGCTTCTTAGGAGCCCGTAGAGCGGGGGAGTTCATCGATACGCAGTATTTT. Translated: CASSFLGARRAGEFIDTQYF.

The gene calls are TRBV12-3 or TRBV12-4 and TRBJ2-7; D remains ambiguous. V shed 3 bases and J shed 3 bases, with 6 bases lying between them. The CDR3 runs 12 residues. Here the CDR3 DNA reads TGTGCCAGCAGTTTGGCTCTCTACGAGCAGTACTTC. It yields the protein CASSLALYEQYF.

The CDR3 protein is CASNFNRGTQYF. The CDR3, as DNA: TGTGCCAGCAACTTTAATAGGGGAACGCAGTATTTT. This chain connects TRBV13 to TRBJ2-3, with a tentative D call TRBD1 (5 bases). Germline V gene lookup returns CDR1 PRHDT and CDR2 FYEKMQ (reference sequence). The CDR3 spans 12 residues. V lost 7 bases and J lost 9, with 14 bases in between.

V is TRBV10-3 and J is TRBJ1-1; no definite D call. This CDR3 contains 12 residues. Looked up from germline, CDR1 is ENHRY and CDR2 is SYGVKD. V dropped 3 bases and J dropped 3 bases, with 5 bases sitting between them. CDR3 protein: CAISEEDTEAFF. The DNA of the CDR3 is TGTGCCATCAGTGAAGAGGACACTGAAGCTTTCTTT.

This clonotype turned up a few times. V usage is TRBV20-1 and J usage is TRBJ1-1, with D perhaps matching TRBD1 (5 bases). The CDR3 has 14 residues. Germline V gene lookup returns CDR1 DFQATT and CDR2 SNEGSKA (reference sequence). Between the trimmed V and J ends, which lost 5 bases and 1 base, there was a span of 14 bases. CDR3 in DNA: TGCAGTGCTCCAGTCGCCGGGGCGAACACTGAAGCTTTCTTT. This translates into CSAPVAGANTEAFF.

The chain has TRBV6-1 and TRBJ2-5; 8 bases map to TRBD2. This CDR3 contains 16 residues. CDR1 and CDR2 from the germline V gene are MNHNS and SASEGT. Germline trimming cut 4 bases from V and 5 bases from J; bases unmatched to any gene: 12. In DNA, the CDR3 is TGTGCCAGCAGTGGCTCCAAGCGGGGGCCGTCGGAGACCCAGTACTTC. Translated: CASSGSKRGPSETQYF.

The chain couples TRBV4-1 to TRBJ1-1; 7 nucleotides align to TRBD1. J gave up 0 bases and V 2 bases, and 6 bases lay outside the gene matches. CDR3 size: 16 residues. The V gene's germline CDR1 is MGHRA and CDR2 YSYEKL. CDR3 in amino acids: CASSQTGVGMNTEAFF. The CDR3 DNA sequence: TGCGCCAGCAGCCAAACAGGGGTTGGGATGAACACTGAAGCTTTCTTT.

This clonotype was observed a few times. CDR3: CASDDRGQDTQYF. CDR3 sequence (DNA): TGTGCCAGCGACGACAGGGGGCAAGATACGCAGTATTTT. V is TRBV12-3 or TRBV12-4 and J is TRBJ2-3, with TRBD1 matching 10 bases. J was trimmed by 5 bases and V by 8 bases; bases with no gene match: 4. This CDR3 is built from 13 residues.

This clonotype was counted a few times. This sequence joins TRBV10-2 and TRBJ2-5; maybe TRBD1 (5 bases). Trimming cost V 0 bases and J 5 bases, with 7 bases left between them. Germline CDR1 reads WSHSY; CDR2 reads SAAADI. The length of the CDR3 is 13 residues. The CDR3 DNA reads as TGCGCCAGCAGTGAGTCAGGGGTGGAGACCCAGTACTTC. This sequence encodes CASSESGVETQYF.

The chain combines TRBV4-1 with TRBJ1-2; D is perhaps TRBD1 (6 bases). Germline CDR1 and CDR2: MGHRA and YSYEKL. Trimming removed 0 bases from V and 4 bases from J, with 9 bases in between. This CDR3 region has 14 residues. CDR3 nucleotides: TGCGCCAGCAGCCAAGAGGACAGAGCCTATGGCTACACCTTC. Translation: CASSQEDRAYGYTF.

Many counts were recorded for this clonotype. The chain has TRBV21-1 and TRBJ2-5; the D call TRBD2 from the table was never checked on the DNA. TRBV21-1 is recorded as a pseudogene. The CDR3 contains 17 residues. CDR3 DNA sequence: TGTGCCAGCAGCAAAGCGCGTAGACTAGCGGGGTTGGAGACCCAGTACTTC. Translating gives CASSKARRLAGLETQYF.

This clonotype was counted between two and nine times. The rearrangement uses TRBV20-1 and TRBJ2-5, with TRBD2 matching 8 bases. This CDR3 comprises 13 residues. Germline values: CDR1 DFQATT, CDR2 SNEGSKA (reference sequence). The junction had 8 bases not matched to a gene; V was cut back by 7 bases and J by 4 bases. The CDR3 spells CSVDAGGGETQYF. The CDR3 region has the DNA TGCAGTGTGGATGCGGGGGGTGGAGAGACCCAGTACTTC.